Here is one T cell receptor (beta chain) with its context. These data belong to a study of blood T cell repertoires in COVID-19. Study as a whole: From the United States, Italy and Spain came samples of acute and convalescent COVID-19. Nucleic acid was either cDNA or gDNA, and it came from T cells, B-cell-depleted T cells, or PBMCs.

Methods used by the authors: Researchers report that nucleated cell counts were estimated from reference gene primer amplification. TCRdb's table, derived via immunoSEQ multiplex PCR, lists solely in-frame clones and lacks some. V and J calls plus clone size are reproduced from that table; the DNA served to infer D and trimming. The data contain some 200,000 clones, roughly four fifths of them singletons. Sequenced: peripheral blood. The TCR comes from a human donor with acute or convalescent COVID-19. The donor label of this sample is uncertain.

DNA of the CDR3: TGTGCCAGTAGTATAGCCAAGGGGGGGGGTGCGGATGAGCAGTTCTTC. Its protein product is CASSIAKGGGADEQFF. The chain combines TRBV19 with TRBJ2-1, with D tentatively TRBD2 (7 bases). This CDR3 has 16 residues. Trimming removed 1 base from V and 8 bases from J, with 18 bases in between. Germline assignment: CDR1 LNHDA and CDR2 SQIVND (reference sequence).